This T cell receptor (beta chain) was sequenced during a study of Graves' ophthalmopathy and Graves' hyperthyroidism. Germline V lookup: CDR1 LNHNV, CDR2 YYDKDF (reference sequence). Trimming removed 0 bases at V and 2 bases at J, with 14 bases between. The CDR3 extends over 17 amino acids. About this clonotype itself: Since a much larger clone is just one base distant, this may be a read error.

For donors with ophthalmopathy, the disease showed moderate-to-severe activity, reached CAS ≥3 and NOSPECS ≥4, and had lasted under 3 months. Establishment of the diagnosis relied upon clinical symptoms, serum thyroxine, TRAb, thyroid ultrasound and orbital computed tomography. CDR3 regions of TCR beta were amplified from RNA transcripts. The first-round RT-PCR employed HTBI primers together with the Qiagen OneStep RT-PCR kit. A multiplex PCR was then performed as the second round. TCRdb itself ran the multiplex PCR reads through MiXCR, one entry per CDR3 protein. Altogether approximately 700,000 distinct CDR3 sequences are present, roughly 40% being singletons, with the ten largest covering around 40%.

This sequence was found in an adult man with Graves' ophthalmopathy. Sequenced input: peripheral blood. This chain connects TRBV15 to TRBJ1-5; no firm D call. CDR3 DNA: TGTGCCACCAGCAGAGATAGGGCGGTGTATGGCAATCAGCCCCAGCATTTT. This encodes CATSRDRAVYGNQPQHF.